One sample yielded the 12 T cell receptor beta chains listed below, sequenced in a study of blood T cells in healthy people across ages. It was with a sample-barcoded 5' primer and a J-beta primer mix that a second PCR of roughly 7 to 12 cycles was run. In TCRdb, the 5' RACE reads were re-called with MiXCR into one record per CDR3 protein. This repertoire shows approximately 800,000 distinct CDR3 sequences, 56% found once; its top ten account for roughly 24%. The specimen was blood. These receptors all stem from a man aged 35-49 years in good health.

The chain employs TRBV7-8 and TRBJ2-3, with 7 nucleotides matching TRBD1. Germline CDR1 and CDR2: SGHVS and FQNEAQ. The CDR3 is 15 residues long. The ends lost 5 bases at V and 1 base at J; junction bases unmatched: 6. CDR3 in DNA: TGTGCCAGCAGCACTTACAGGGGAGGCACAGATACGCAGTATTTT. Translating it yields CASSTYRGGTDTQYF.

V and J are TRBV19 and TRBJ2-5; D perhaps matches TRBD2 (5 bases). CDR3 length: 14 residues. V lost 4 bases and J lost 4, with 13 bases in between. The germline V gene has CDR1 LNHDA and CDR2 SQIVND (reference sequence). The CDR3 DNA follows: TGTGCCAGTAGTAATCGAGCGGTTCGAGAGACCCAGTACTTC. This encodes CASSNRAVRETQYF.

The rearrangement links TRBV15 to TRBJ2-1; D remains ambiguous. Per the germline V gene, CDR1 is LNHNV and CDR2 is YYDKDF (reference sequence). The V end was cut by 1 base, the J end by 10 bases, with 11 bases between. This CDR3 is 13 amino acids long. CDR3 DNA sequence: TGTGCCACCAGCAGAGTTTCGCCCAGCGAGCAGTTCTTC. Its protein product is CATSRVSPSEQFF.

V is TRBV7-3 and J is TRBJ1-5, with TRBD1 as a possible D gene (5 bases). This CDR3 contains 17 residues. Trimming shortened V by 4 bases and J by 1 base, and 17 bases separated the two germline ends. Germline V lookup: CDR1 SGHTA, CDR2 FQGTGA. The CDR3 DNA reads TGTGCCAGCAGCTGCAGGGCCGCGAGGTACAGCAATCAGCCCCAGCATTTT. Translated, it gives CASSCRAARYSNQPQHF.

The table lists this clonotype with a count of one. At one of its ends the junction is not consistent with the germline gene, which may arise from a read error. The chain has TRBV5-1 and TRBJ2-2, with TRBD1 as a possible D gene (7 bases). Germline V lookup: CDR1 SGHRS, CDR2 YFSETQ. CDR3 size: 16 residues. The CDR3 coding sequence is TGCGCCAGCAGCCGGAATCGACAGGGAGACACCGGGGGGCTGTTTTTT. Its translation: CASSRNRQGDTGGLFF.

The rearrangement joins TRBV27 to TRBJ2-3, with D tentatively TRBD1 or TRBD2 (6 bases each). Between the trimmed V and J ends, which lost 8 bases and 6 bases, there was a span of 9 bases. Germline CDR1 reads MNHEY; CDR2 reads SMNVEV (reference sequence). CDR3 size: 11 residues. The CDR3 loop reads CASQGTDTQYF. DNA for the CDR3: TGTGCCAGCCAGGGGACTGATACGCAGTATTTT.

This chain connects TRBV12-3 or TRBV12-4 to TRBJ2-2; no reliable D call. Between the trimmed V and J ends, which lost 1 base and 5 bases, there was a span of 11 bases. This CDR3 spans 15 amino acids. The CDR3 loop is CASSLVLDLTGELFF. The CDR3 DNA follows: TGTGCCAGCAGTTTAGTATTAGACTTGACCGGGGAGCTGTTTTTT.

This chain joins TRBV20-1 and TRBJ2-5; TRBD2 agrees at 9 bases. The DNA end is a closer match to TRBJ2-7, so the J assignment may be wrong. The CDR3 runs to 13 residues. Germline lookup yields CDR1 DFQATT and CDR2 SNEGSKA (reference sequence). The CDR3 DNA follows: TGCAGTGATAGCGGGGGTAATTCCTACGAGCAGTACTTC. Translated, it gives CSDSGGNSYEQYF.

Worth noting for this clonotype: A much larger clonotype is one base distant, so this may be a read error. The rearrangement links TRBV7-2 to TRBJ2-5, with D maybe TRBD2 (5 bases). The CDR3 runs to 13 residues. Germline values: CDR1 SGHTA, CDR2 FQGNSA. Trimming left V 0 bases short and J 9 bases short, with 11 bases between. The CDR3 region is CASSLAEAEAQYF. The CDR3 nucleotides are TGTGCCAGCAGCTTAGCGGAGGCGGAGGCCCAGTACTTC.

DNA for the CDR3: TGCGCCAGCAGCTTAACTAGCGGGAGTGGTTGGGAGCAGTTCTTC. This translates into CASSLTSGSGWEQFF. V is TRBV5-1 and J is TRBJ2-1, with TRBD2 matching over 11 bases. Germline CDR1 reads SGHRS; CDR2 reads YFSETQ. CDR3 length: 15 amino acids. Trimming cost V 2 bases and J 10 bases; bases outside gene matches: 8.

This clonotype was recorded a few times. The gene calls are TRBV6-2 or TRBV6-3 and TRBJ2-3; possibly TRBD2 for D (5 bases). The CDR3 contains 15 residues. V lost 2 bases and J 3 bases, leaving 12 bases between the germline ends. The V gene's germline CDR1 is MNHEY and CDR2 SVGEGT. In nucleotides, the CDR3 is TGTGCCAGCAGTTACGGGAACGGGGAGACAGATACGCAGTATTTT. This sequence encodes CASSYGNGETDTQYF.

Only a few counts were recorded for this clonotype. The chain joins TRBV29-1 to TRBJ2-7; possible D gene TRBD1, 6 bases. The germline CDR1 and CDR2 sequences are SQVTM and ANQGSEA. The CDR3 spans 14 residues. The germline V and J ends were trimmed by 1 base and 3 bases, with 13 bases remaining between them. The CDR3 coding sequence is TGCAGCGTTGAAGGGGTGACAGGCTACTACGAGCAGTACTTC. As protein: CSVEGVTGYYEQYF.